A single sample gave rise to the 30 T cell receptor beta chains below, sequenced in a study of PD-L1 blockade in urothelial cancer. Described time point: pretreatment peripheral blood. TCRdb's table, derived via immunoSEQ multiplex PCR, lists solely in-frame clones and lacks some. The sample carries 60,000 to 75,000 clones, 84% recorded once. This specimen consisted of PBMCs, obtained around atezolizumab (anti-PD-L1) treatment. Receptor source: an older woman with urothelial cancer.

The CDR3 DNA reads TGCGCCAGCAGGTTACAGGATCCCTACGAGCAGTACTTC. Translating it yields CASRLQDPYEQYF. The chain employs TRBV5-1 and TRBJ2-7, with D possibly matching TRBD1 (5 bases). Germline V lookup: CDR1 SGHRS, CDR2 YFSETQ. This CDR3 comprises 13 residues. V lost 5 bases, J lost 2 bases, and 11 bases lay in between.

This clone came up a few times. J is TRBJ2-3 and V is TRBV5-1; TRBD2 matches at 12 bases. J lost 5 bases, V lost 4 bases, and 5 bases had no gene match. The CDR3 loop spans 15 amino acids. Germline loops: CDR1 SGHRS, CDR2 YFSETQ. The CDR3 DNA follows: TGCGCCAGCAGCACGACTAGCGGGAGCGGAGATACGCAGTATTTT. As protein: CASSTTSGSGDTQYF.

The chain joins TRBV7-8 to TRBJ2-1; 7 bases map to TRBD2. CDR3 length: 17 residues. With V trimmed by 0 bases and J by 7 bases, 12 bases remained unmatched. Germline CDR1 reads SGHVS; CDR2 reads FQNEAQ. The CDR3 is CASSLAGGNRMVNEQFF. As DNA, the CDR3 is TGTGCCAGCAGCTTAGCGGGAGGGAACAGAATGGTTAATGAGCAGTTCTTC.

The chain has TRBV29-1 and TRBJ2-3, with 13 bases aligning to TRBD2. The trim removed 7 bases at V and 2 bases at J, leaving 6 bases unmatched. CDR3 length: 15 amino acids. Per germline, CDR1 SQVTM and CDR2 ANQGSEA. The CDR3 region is CSAPGTSGNTDTQYF. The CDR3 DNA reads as TGCAGCGCCCCAGGGACTAGCGGGAACACAGATACGCAGTATTTT.

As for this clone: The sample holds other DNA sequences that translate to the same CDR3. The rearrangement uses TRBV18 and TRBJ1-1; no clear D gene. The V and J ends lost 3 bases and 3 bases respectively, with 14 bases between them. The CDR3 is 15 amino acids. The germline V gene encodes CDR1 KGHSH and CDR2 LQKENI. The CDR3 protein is CASSPSGGIYTEAFF. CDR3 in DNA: TGTGCCAGCTCACCGTCAGGAGGGATCTACACTGAAGCTTTCTTT. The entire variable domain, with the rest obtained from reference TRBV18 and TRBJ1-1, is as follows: NAGVMQNPRHLVRRRGQEARLRCSPMKGHSHVYWYRQLPEEGLKFMVYLQKENIIDESGMPKERFSAEFPKEGPSILRIQQVVRGDSAAYFCASSPSGGIYTEAFFGQGTRLTVV.

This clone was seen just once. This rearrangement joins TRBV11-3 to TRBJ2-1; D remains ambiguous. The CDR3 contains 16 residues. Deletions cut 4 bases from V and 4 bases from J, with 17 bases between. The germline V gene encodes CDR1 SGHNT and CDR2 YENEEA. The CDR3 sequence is CASSWSSTHKYNEQFF. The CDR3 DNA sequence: TGTGCCAGCAGCTGGAGTTCCACCCACAAATACAATGAGCAGTTCTTC.

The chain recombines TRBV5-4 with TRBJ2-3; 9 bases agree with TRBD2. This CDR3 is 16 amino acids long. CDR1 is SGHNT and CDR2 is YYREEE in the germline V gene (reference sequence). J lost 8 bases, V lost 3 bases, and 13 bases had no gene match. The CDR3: CASSWASGAAQSTQYF. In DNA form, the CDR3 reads TGTGCCAGCAGCTGGGCTAGCGGGGCGGCTCAAAGTACGCAGTATTTT.

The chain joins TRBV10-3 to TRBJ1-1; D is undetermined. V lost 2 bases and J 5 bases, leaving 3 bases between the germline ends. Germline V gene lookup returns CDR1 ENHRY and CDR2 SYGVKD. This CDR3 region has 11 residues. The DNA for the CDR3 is TGTGCCATCAGTGAGACAACTGAAGCTTTCTTT. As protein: CAISETTEAFF.

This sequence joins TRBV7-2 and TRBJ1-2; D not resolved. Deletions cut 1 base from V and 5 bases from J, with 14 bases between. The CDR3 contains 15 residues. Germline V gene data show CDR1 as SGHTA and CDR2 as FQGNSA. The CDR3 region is CASSLEYGRIYGYTF. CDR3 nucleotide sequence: TGTGCCAGCAGCTTAGAGTATGGCAGGATTTATGGCTACACCTTC.

This chain's CDR3 is CASRGGGRNTGELFF. The CDR3 nucleotides read TGTGCCAGTAGGGGCGGGGGAAGGAACACCGGGGAGCTGTTTTTT. The chain combines TRBV19 with TRBJ2-2, with 7 nucleotides matching TRBD2. Trimming at V came to 6 bases and at J to 1 base, leaving 5 bases not matched to a gene. The CDR3 contains 15 residues. Germline CDR1 is LNHDA and CDR2 is SQIVND (reference sequence).

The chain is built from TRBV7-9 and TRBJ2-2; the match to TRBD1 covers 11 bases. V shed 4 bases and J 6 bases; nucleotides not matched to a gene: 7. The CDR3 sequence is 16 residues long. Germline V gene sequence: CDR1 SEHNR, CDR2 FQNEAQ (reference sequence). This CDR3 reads CASSSRTGGVSGELFF. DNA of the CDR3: TGTGCCAGCAGCTCGAGGACAGGGGGCGTTTCCGGGGAGCTGTTTTTT.

The CDR3 nucleotides are TGCGCCAGCAGCTTGGACGGGACAGGGGTGTACGAGCAGTACTTC. Protein product: CASSLDGTGVYEQYF. V is TRBV5-1 and J is TRBJ2-7, with 10 nucleotides matching TRBD1. The CDR3 has 15 amino acids. The ends lost 0 bases at V and 4 bases at J; junction bases unmatched: 4. The germline V gene has CDR1 SGHRS and CDR2 YFSETQ.

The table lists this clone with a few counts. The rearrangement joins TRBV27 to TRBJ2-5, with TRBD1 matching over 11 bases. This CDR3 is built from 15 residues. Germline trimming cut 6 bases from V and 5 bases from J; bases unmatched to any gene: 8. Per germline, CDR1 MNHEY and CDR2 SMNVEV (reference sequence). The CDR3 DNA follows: TGTGCCAGCAGCCGGACAGGGGGCGAATTTGAGACCCAGTACTTC. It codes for CASSRTGGEFETQYF.

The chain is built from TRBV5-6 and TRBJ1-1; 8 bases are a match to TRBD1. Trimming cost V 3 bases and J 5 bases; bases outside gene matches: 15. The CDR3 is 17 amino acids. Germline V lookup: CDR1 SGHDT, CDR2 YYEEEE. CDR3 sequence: CASSSYTRTGGRTEAFF. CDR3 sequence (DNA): TGTGCCAGCAGCTCGTACACCCGTACAGGGGGAAGGACTGAAGCTTTCTTT.

The CDR3 protein is CASRGASPTNEKLFF. CDR3 nucleotide sequence: TGTGCCAGCAGAGGGGCCAGCCCAACTAATGAAAAACTGTTTTTT. V gene TRBV28 combines with J gene TRBJ1-4, with a weak D call TRBD1 (5 bases). With 6 bases removed from V and 0 bases from J, the gap between germline ends came to 11 bases. The CDR3 sequence is 15 residues long. Germline assignment: CDR1 MDHEN and CDR2 SYDVKM.

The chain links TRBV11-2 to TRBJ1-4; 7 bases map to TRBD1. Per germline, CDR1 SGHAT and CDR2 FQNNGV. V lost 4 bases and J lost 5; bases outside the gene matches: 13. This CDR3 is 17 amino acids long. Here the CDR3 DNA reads TGTGCCAGCAGCTATACAGGGGTTGGCCCTAGCAATGAAAAACTGTTTTTT. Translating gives CASSYTGVGPSNEKLFF.

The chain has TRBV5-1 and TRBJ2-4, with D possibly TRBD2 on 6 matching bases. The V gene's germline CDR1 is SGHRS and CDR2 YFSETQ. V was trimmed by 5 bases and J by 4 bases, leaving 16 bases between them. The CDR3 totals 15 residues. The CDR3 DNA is TGCGCCAGCAGTTCTATTCCGGGGGATAAAAACATTCAGTACTTC. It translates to CASSSIPGDKNIQYF. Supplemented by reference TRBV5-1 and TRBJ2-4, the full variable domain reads KAGVTQTPRYLIKTRGQQVTLSCSPISGHRSVSWYQQTPGQGLQFLFEYFSETQRNKGNFPGRFSGRQFSNSRSEMNVSTLELGDSALYLCASSSIPGDKNIQYFGAGTRLSVL.

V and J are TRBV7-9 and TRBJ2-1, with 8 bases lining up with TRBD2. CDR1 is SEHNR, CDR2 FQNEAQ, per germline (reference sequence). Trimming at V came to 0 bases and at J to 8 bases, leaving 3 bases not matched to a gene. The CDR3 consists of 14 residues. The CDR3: CASSLAGRGHEQFF. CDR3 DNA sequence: TGTGCCAGCAGCTTAGCCGGGAGGGGTCATGAGCAGTTCTTC.

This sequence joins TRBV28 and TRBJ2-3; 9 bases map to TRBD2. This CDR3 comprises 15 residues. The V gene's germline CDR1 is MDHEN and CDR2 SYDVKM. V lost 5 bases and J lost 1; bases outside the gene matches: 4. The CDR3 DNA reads TGTGCCAGCAGTCCGAGGACTAGCGGCACAGATACGCAGTATTTT. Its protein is CASSPRTSGTDTQYF.

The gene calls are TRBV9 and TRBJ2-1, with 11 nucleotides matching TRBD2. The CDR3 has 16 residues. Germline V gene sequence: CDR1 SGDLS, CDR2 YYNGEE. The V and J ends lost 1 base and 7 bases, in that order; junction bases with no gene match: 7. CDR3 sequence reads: CASSVSTGTSGNEQFF. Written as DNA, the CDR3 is TGTGCCAGCAGCGTATCCACCGGGACTAGCGGAAATGAGCAGTTCTTC.

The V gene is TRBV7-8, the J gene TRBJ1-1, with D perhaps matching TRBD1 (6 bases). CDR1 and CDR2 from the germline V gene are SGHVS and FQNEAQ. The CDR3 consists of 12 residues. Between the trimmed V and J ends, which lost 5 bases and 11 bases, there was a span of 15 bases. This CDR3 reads CASSPNRVRAFF. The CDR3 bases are TGTGCCAGCAGCCCCAACAGGGTTCGCGCTTTCTTT.

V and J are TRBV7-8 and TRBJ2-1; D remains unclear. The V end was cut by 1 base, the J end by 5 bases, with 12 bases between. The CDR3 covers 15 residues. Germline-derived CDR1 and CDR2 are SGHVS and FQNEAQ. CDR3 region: CASSLGFWPHNEQFF. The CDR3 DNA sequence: TGTGCCAGCAGCTTAGGGTTTTGGCCTCACAATGAGCAGTTCTTC.

The DNA for the CDR3 is TGTGCCAGCAGCTTAGGTATTGACAGGGGAGCCAAAAACATTCAGTACTTC. Encoded protein: CASSLGIDRGAKNIQYF. This chain joins TRBV7-9 and TRBJ2-4; 8 bases match TRBD1. Unmatched junction bases numbered 5, after V lost 1 base and J lost 0 bases. The germline gives CDR1 SEHNR, CDR2 FQNEAQ (reference sequence). The length of the CDR3 is 17 residues.

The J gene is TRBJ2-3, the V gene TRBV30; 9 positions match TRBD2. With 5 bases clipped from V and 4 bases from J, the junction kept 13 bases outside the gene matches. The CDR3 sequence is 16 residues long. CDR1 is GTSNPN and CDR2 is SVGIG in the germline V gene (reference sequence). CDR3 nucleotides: TGTGCCTGGCTCGACAACCGCGGGGGGGGGCCAGATACGCAGTATTTT. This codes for CAWLDNRGGGPDTQYF.

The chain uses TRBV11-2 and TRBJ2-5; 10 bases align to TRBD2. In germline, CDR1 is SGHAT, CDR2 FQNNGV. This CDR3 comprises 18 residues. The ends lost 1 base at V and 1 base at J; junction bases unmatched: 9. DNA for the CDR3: TGTGCCAGCAGCTTAGGTTACCGTACTAGCGGGGTCCAAGAGACCCAGTACTTC. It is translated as CASSLGYRTSGVQETQYF.

The CDR3 region has the DNA TGTGCCAGCTCCGCACAGGGGGCTTACGAGCAGTACTTC. Protein: CASSAQGAYEQYF. The genes are TRBV7-9 and TRBJ2-7; 9 nucleotides line up with TRBD1. CDR1 is SEHNR, CDR2 FQNEAQ, per germline (reference sequence). The length of the CDR3 is 13 residues. Trimming cost V 8 bases and J 4 bases; bases outside gene matches: 6. Filled out from reference TRBV7-9 and TRBJ2-7, the complete variable domain reads DTGVSQNPRHKITKRGQNVTFRCDPISEHNRLYWYRQTLGQGPEFLTYFQNEAQLEKSRLLSDRFSAERPKGSFSTLEIQRTEQGDSAMYLCASSAQGAYEQYFGPGTRLTVT.

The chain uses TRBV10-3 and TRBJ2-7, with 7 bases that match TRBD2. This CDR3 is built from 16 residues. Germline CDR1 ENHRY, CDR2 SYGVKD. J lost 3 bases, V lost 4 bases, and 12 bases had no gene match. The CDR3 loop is CAISAWRGINIYEQYF. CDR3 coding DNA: TGTGCCATCAGTGCCTGGCGGGGGATCAATATCTACGAGCAGTACTTC.

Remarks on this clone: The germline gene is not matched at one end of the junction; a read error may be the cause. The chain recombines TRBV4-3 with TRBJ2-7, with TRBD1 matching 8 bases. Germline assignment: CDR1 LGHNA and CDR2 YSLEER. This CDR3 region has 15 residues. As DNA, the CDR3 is TGCGCCAGCAGACAAGACCGGCAGGGGGCATGGGAGCAGTACTTC. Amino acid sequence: CASRQDRQGAWEQYF.

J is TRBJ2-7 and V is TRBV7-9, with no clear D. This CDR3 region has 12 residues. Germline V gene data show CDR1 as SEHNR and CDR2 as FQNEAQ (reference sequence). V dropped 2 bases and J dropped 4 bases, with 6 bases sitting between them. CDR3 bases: TGTGCCAGCAGCTTATCCAGTTACGAGCAGTACTTC. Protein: CASSLSSYEQYF.

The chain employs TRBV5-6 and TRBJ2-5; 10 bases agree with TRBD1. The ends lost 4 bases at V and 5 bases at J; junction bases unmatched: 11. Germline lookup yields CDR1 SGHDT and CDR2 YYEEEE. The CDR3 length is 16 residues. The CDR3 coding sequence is TGTGCCAGCAGCAGGGACAGGGGCCCCCGGACGGAGACCCAGTACTTC. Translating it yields CASSRDRGPRTETQYF.